This T cell receptor (beta chain) was captured in a study of blood T cell repertoires in COVID-19. Study at large: Recovered status applied to Cohort 3 donors who had two consecutive negative PCRs. It also applied to those with clearance or with symptom resolution. The analysed material was cDNA or gDNA that came from T cells, B-cell-depleted T cells, or PBMCs. Donors in the United States, Italy and Spain gave samples during acute or convalescent COVID-19.

This CDR3 is built from 13 residues. Trimming took off 6 bases at V and 0 bases at J, with 9 bases between the two ends. Germline CDR1 is MNHEY and CDR2 is SMNVEV (reference sequence). Participant reports of clinical history set cohort assignment. The protocol was immunoSEQ multiplex PCR, while the TCRdb copy is restricted to in-frame clones and leaves out a portion. The repertoire holds roughly 150,000 clones, with 84% as singletons. Sequenced: PBMCs or T cells enriched from blood (not recorded which). J is TRBJ2-7 and V is TRBV27; TRBD2 is a possible D gene (6 bases). The sequence derives from a man between 45 and 60 years old in a cohort exposed to, infected with or recovered from COVID-19 (not recorded which). CDR3 in DNA: TGTGCCAGCAGCGCCGGGAGCTCCTACGAGCAGTACTTC. Protein sequence: CASSAGSSYEQYF.